This TCR beta chain was recovered during a study of control samples from healthy donors and cancer patients. Trimming removed 3 bases at V and 4 bases at J, with 13 bases between. Germline V gene data show CDR1 as KGHSH and CDR2 as LQKENI. The CDR3 is 16 amino acids. The assay was immunoSEQ multiplex PCR, and TCRdb's table has in-frame clones only and misses some. The table lists around 100,000 clones, around 89% of them singletons. Sequenced: blood. The source is a woman aged 70-85 years in good health. The genes are TRBV18 and TRBJ2-6; D is possibly TRBD1 (6 bases). The CDR3 nucleotides read TGTGCCAGCTCACCCAAAGGGGGATCCGGGGCCAACGTCCTGACTTTC. It specifies CASSPKGGSGANVLTF.